This passage covers 8 T cell receptor beta chains from one sample sequenced in a study of cytomegalovirus exposure and HLA in healthy donors. The PCR ran on 60 Vbeta and 13 Jbeta primers. The table came from immunoSEQ multiplex PCR; TCRdb's copy has only in-frame clones and leaves some out. The table lists 200,000 to 250,000 clones, around four fifths of them singletons. The sequenced sample consisted of PBMCs. The receptors stem from a woman aged 40 to 55 in good health and CMV-seronegative.

This clone was recorded only once. The V call is TRBV11-3, the J call TRBJ2-7; weak D call: TRBD1 (6 bases). V lost 6 bases, J lost 5 bases, and 14 bases lay in between. CDR3 length: 13 residues. The germline V gene has CDR1 SGHNT and CDR2 YENEEA. CDR3 sequence (DNA): TGTGCCAGCAGAGACGCAGGGGACGACGAGCAGTACTTC. Residues: CASRDAGDDEQYF.

The J gene is TRBJ1-1, the V gene TRBV28; tentatively, D is TRBD1 (6 bases). The CDR3 is 11 residues long. Germline V CDR1 and CDR2: MDHEN, SYDVKM. The V end was cut by 9 bases, the J end by 3 bases, with 8 bases between. This CDR3 reads CASTGYTEAFF. For the CDR3, the DNA is TGTGCCAGTACAGGGTACACTGAAGCTTTCTTT.

The rearrangement uses TRBV10-3 and TRBJ2-1; the match to TRBD1 covers 8 bases. J gave up 5 bases and V 6 bases, and 3 bases lay outside the gene matches. The CDR3 runs 13 residues. The germline V gene has CDR1 ENHRY and CDR2 SYGVKD. The CDR3 DNA is TGTGCCATCAGGAAGACAGGGGACAATGAGCAGTTCTTC. Its protein product is CAIRKTGDNEQFF.

V gene TRBV6-1 combines with J gene TRBJ2-7; 8 bases are shared with TRBD1. The CDR3 is made up of 13 amino acids. V trimming: 3 bases; J trimming: 6 bases; junction bases outside the gene matches: 4. Looked up from germline, CDR1 is MNHNS and CDR2 is SASEGT. CDR3: CASSDGQGAEQYF. The CDR3 coding sequence is TGTGCCAGCAGTGACGGACAGGGTGCCGAGCAGTACTTC.

The V and J genes are TRBV7-9 and TRBJ2-4; no reliable D call. Between the trimmed V and J ends, which lost 10 bases and 0 bases, there was a span of 10 bases. Germline V lookup: CDR1 SEHNR, CDR2 FQNEAQ (reference sequence). This CDR3 contains 13 residues. The CDR3: CAIPRAAKNIQYF. CDR3 coding DNA: TGTGCCATCCCGCGCGCAGCCAAAAACATTCAGTACTTC.

The chain joins TRBV6-1 to TRBJ1-2; D gene unclear. The CDR3 runs to 13 residues. Germline CDR1 and CDR2: MNHNS and SASEGT. V lost 4 bases, J lost 7 bases, and 13 bases lay in between. DNA of the CDR3: TGTGCCAGCAGTGGTAGCTCCCAGCCTGGCTACACCTTC. It translates to CASSGSSQPGYTF.

The chain has TRBV14 and TRBJ2-2; the D gene is possibly TRBD2 (6 bases). In germline, CDR1 is SGHDN, CDR2 FVKESK. The CDR3 loop spans 18 amino acids. Trimming left V 1 base short and J 0 bases short, with 15 bases between. CDR3 bases: TGTGCCAGCAGCCAAGTGGTCGGGGGAAGGTCGAACACCGGGGAGCTGTTTTTT. Translating gives CASSQVVGGRSNTGELFF.

This clone was counted a few times. The chain carries TRBV4-3 and TRBJ1-1; possibly TRBD1 for D (6 bases). Germline CDR1 and CDR2: LGHNA and YSLEER. V was clipped by 4 bases and J by 2 bases, with 17 bases between them. This CDR3 spans 16 amino acids. For the CDR3, the DNA is TGCGCCAGCAGCCGTCGGCCCGGGACACTTAACACTGAAGCTTTCTTT. Its protein product is CASSRRPGTLNTEAFF.